Below, one T cell receptor (beta chain) is given with its context. In the authors' workflow: By means of reference gene primer amplification, nucleated cell counts were estimated. TCRdb's copy holds only in-frame clones and misses some; the assay was immunoSEQ multiplex PCR. V and J calls and clone size come straight from that table; D and trimming were deduced from the DNA. The sample has roughly 300,000 clones, about four fifths seen once. The CDR3 totals 13 residues. In germline, CDR1 is LNHDA, CDR2 SQIVND (reference sequence). V gave up 5 bases and J gave up 9 bases, with 11 bases separating them. This record belongs to a study of blood T cell repertoires in COVID-19. Study as a whole: Spain, Italy and the United States supplied samples that represented acute and convalescent COVID-19. PBMCs, B-cell-depleted T cells, or T cells provided the cDNA or gDNA that made up the material.

The sequence was obtained from a woman aged 45-60 years who had recovered from COVID-19. The sample was peripheral blood. V usage is TRBV19 and J usage is TRBJ1-6, with D unresolved. The CDR3 spells CASSWADRSPLHF. In DNA, the CDR3 is TGTGCCAGTAGTTGGGCTGATCGTTCACCCCTCCACTTT.